One and the same sample provided the 19 T cell receptor beta chains below, sequenced in a study of CD8+ T cells in alopecia areata. cDNA serving as the sequencing template came from extracted, reverse transcribed RNA. Clones were read by immunoSEQ multiplex PCR, and TCRdb kept only the in-frame ones, dropping some. The sample lists over 150,000 clones, roughly 59% occurring once. The material was CD4+ T cells sorted from blood, obtained at week 0. All receptors come from a human donor with alopecia areata.

The genes are TRBV11-1 and TRBJ2-7; the D gene could be TRBD1 or TRBD2 (6 bases each). This CDR3 contains 15 residues. V was trimmed by 1 base and J by 4 bases, leaving 14 bases between them. Per germline, CDR1 SGHAT and CDR2 FQDESV (reference sequence). CDR3 in amino acids: CASSLVRGARYEQYF. The CDR3, as DNA: TGTGCCAGCAGCTTAGTGAGGGGGGCGCGTTACGAGCAGTACTTC.

V and J are TRBV6-5 and TRBJ1-6; no clear D gene. Between the trimmed V and J ends, which lost 10 bases and 7 bases, there was a span of 14 bases. The CDR3 covers 13 residues. Germline loops: CDR1 MNHEY, CDR2 SVGAGI. The CDR3 nucleotides are TGTGCCACATCAGACCAGGCCAATTCACCCCTCCACTTT. Translation gives CATSDQANSPLHF.

The rearrangement uses TRBV6-1 and TRBJ1-6; 8 bases map to TRBD1. There are 13 residues in the CDR3. V gave up 8 bases and J gave up 13 bases; unmatched junction bases: 10. Germline assignment: CDR1 MNHNS and CDR2 SASEGT. CDR3 loop: CASRDDRGSPLHF. In DNA form, the CDR3 reads TGTGCCAGCCGAGATGACAGGGGATCTCCCCTCCACTTT.

This clone has just a few counts. The chain carries TRBV5-1 and TRBJ2-7; a possible D gene is TRBD1 (6 bases). V shed 0 bases and J shed 4 bases, with 8 bases lying between them. The CDR3 has 13 amino acids. CDR1 is SGHRS, CDR2 YFSETQ, per germline. The CDR3 bases are TGCGCCAGCAGCTTGGACAGGGAATACGAGCAGTACTTC. It translates to CASSLDREYEQYF. Combining the CDR3 with reference TRBV5-1 and TRBJ2-7 gives the whole variable domain KAGVTQTPRYLIKTRGQQVTLSCSPISGHRSVSWYQQTPGQGLQFLFEYFSETQRNKGNFPGRFSGRQFSNSRSEMNVSTLELGDSALYLCASSLDREYEQYFGPGTRLTVT.

This chain links TRBV5-6 with TRBJ1-2; possible D gene TRBD1, 6 bases. V was trimmed by 5 bases and J by 5 bases, leaving 13 bases between them. The CDR3 sequence is 13 residues long. In germline, CDR1 is SGHDT, CDR2 YYEEEE. CDR3 nucleotide sequence: TGTGCCAGCAGGGTGATAGGGGGATATGGCTACACCTTC. Its protein product is CASRVIGGYGYTF.

This chain links TRBV4-3 with TRBJ1-2; D perhaps matches TRBD1 (6 bases). Germline values: CDR1 LGHNA, CDR2 YSLEER. The CDR3 spans 13 residues. With 2 bases removed from V and 4 bases from J, the gap between germline ends came to 8 bases. CDR3 in amino acids: CASSQTGIYGYTF. The CDR3, as DNA: TGCGCCAGCAGCCAAACAGGGATCTATGGCTACACCTTC.

This clone showed up just a few times. The V call is TRBV5-6, the J call TRBJ2-5; TRBD1 matches at 9 bases. Germline CDR1 and CDR2: SGHDT and YYEEEE. The CDR3 sequence is 13 residues long. After removal of 4 bases from V and 7 bases from J, the junction contained 5 bases not matched to a gene. The CDR3 protein is CASSPGQGRTQYF. CDR3 in DNA: TGTGCCAGCAGCCCCGGACAGGGGCGGACCCAGTACTTC. The variable domain in full, completed from reference TRBV5-6 and TRBJ2-5, reads DAGVTQSPTHLIKTRGQQVTLRCSPKSGHDTVSWYQQALGQGPQFIFQYYEEEERQRGNFPDRFSGHQFPNYSSELNVNALLLGDSALYLCASSPGQGRTQYFGPGTRLLVL.

This chain joins TRBV2 and TRBJ1-5; the match to TRBD1 covers 8 bases. This CDR3 spans 14 amino acids. Germline CDR1 is SNHLY and CDR2 is FYNNEI. Trimming cost V 6 bases and J 4 bases; bases outside gene matches: 5. CDR3 in amino acids: CASSPGQGNQPQHF. DNA of the CDR3: TGTGCCAGCAGCCCTGGACAGGGAAATCAGCCCCAGCATTTT.

The V gene is TRBV9, the J gene TRBJ1-4; 7 nucleotides agree with TRBD1. The CDR3 is 16 residues long. The germline V gene has CDR1 SGDLS and CDR2 YYNGEE. The V gene end was trimmed by 0 bases and the J gene end by 2 bases; junction bases not matched to a gene: 4. The CDR3 protein is CASSVDRGATNEKLFF. The CDR3 DNA reads as TGTGCCAGCAGCGTAGACAGGGGCGCCACTAATGAAAAACTGTTTTTT.

The chain couples TRBV30 to TRBJ1-1, with D unresolved. Trimming cost V 1 base and J 9 bases, with 15 bases left between them. The germline gives CDR1 GTSNPN, CDR2 SVGIG (reference sequence). This CDR3 comprises 13 residues. CDR3 region: CAWSGPLRYQAFF. DNA for the CDR3: TGTGCCTGGAGTGGCCCCCTTAGGTACCAAGCTTTCTTT.

The chain couples TRBV5-1 to TRBJ1-1; 7 bases agree with TRBD1. V gave up 0 bases and J gave up 2 bases; unmatched junction bases: 13. From germline, CDR1 is SGHRS and CDR2 YFSETQ. The CDR3 runs 18 residues. The CDR3 spells CASSLGQGSSKGNTEAFF. The DNA of the CDR3 is TGCGCCAGCAGCTTGGGACAGGGTTCCTCGAAAGGCAACACTGAAGCTTTCTTT.

Here the CDR3 DNA reads TGTGCCTGGAACGGACCCAAAAACCCCTACGAGCAGTACTTC. Residues: CAWNGPKNPYEQYF. The genes are TRBV30 and TRBJ2-7; D is unresolved. Germline V lookup: CDR1 GTSNPN, CDR2 SVGIG (reference sequence). This CDR3 has 14 residues. The germline V and J ends were trimmed by 4 bases and 2 bases, with 15 bases remaining between them.

The chain links TRBV7-2 to TRBJ2-5; 7 bases map to TRBD2. V shed 4 bases, J shed 4 bases, and the junction held 6 bases outside the gene matches. The germline V gene encodes CDR1 SGHTA and CDR2 FQGNSA. This CDR3 is built from 14 residues. CDR3: CASSSPPGGETQYF. CDR3 nucleotides: TGTGCCAGCAGCTCACCTCCGGGGGGAGAGACCCAGTACTTC.

The table lists this clone with a few counts. This sequence joins TRBV12-5 and TRBJ1-5; D is perhaps TRBD1 (5 bases). The V gene lost 0 bases and the J gene lost 4 bases, with 16 bases spanning the gap. CDR1 and CDR2 from the germline V gene are LGHNT and FRNRAP. This CDR3 contains 17 residues. CDR3 DNA sequence: TGTGCTAGTGGTTTGGTATTAAGGGATCGGGGGAATCAGCCCCAGCATTTT. This translates into CASGLVLRDRGNQPQHF.

Only a few counts were recorded for this clone. The gene calls are TRBV10-2 and TRBJ1-1; D is ambiguous. With 7 bases removed from V and 3 bases from J, the gap between germline ends came to 6 bases. This CDR3 region has 11 residues. CDR1 and CDR2 (germline): WSHSY, SAAADI. The CDR3 nucleotides are TGCGCCAGCATTTTTGACACTGAAGCTTTCTTT. The encoded protein is CASIFDTEAFF.

The chain carries TRBV30 and TRBJ1-6; D perhaps matches TRBD1 (6 bases). CDR1 is GTSNPN and CDR2 is SVGIG in the germline V gene (reference sequence). The CDR3 runs to 14 residues. V was pared by 2 bases and J by 9 bases, with 14 bases between. The CDR3 is CAWSQQGPSSPLHF. The CDR3 region has the DNA TGTGCCTGGAGTCAGCAGGGGCCTAGTTCACCCCTCCACTTT.

The V call is TRBV29-1, the J call TRBJ2-1; 8 nucleotides align to TRBD2. From germline, CDR1 is SQVTM and CDR2 ANQGSEA. V was clipped by 6 bases and J by 10 bases; unmatched bases: 2. The CDR3 contains 10 residues. CDR3 in DNA: TGCAGCGTCGAGCGGGGGGAGCAGTTCTTC. This gives the protein CSVERGEQFF.

This clone showed up just a few times. The rearrangement joins TRBV10-3 to TRBJ1-1, with D possibly being TRBD1 (5 bases). The germline V and J ends were trimmed by 4 bases and 4 bases, with 16 bases remaining between them. CDR1 ENHRY and CDR2 SYGVKD come from the germline V gene. The length of the CDR3 is 15 residues. CDR3 loop: CAISGREGLGTEAFF. The CDR3 nucleotides are TGTGCCATCAGTGGACGGGAGGGGCTCGGCACTGAAGCTTTCTTT.

This sequence joins TRBV9 and TRBJ1-1, with a tentative D call TRBD1 (6 bases). This CDR3 region has 14 residues. The germline V gene has CDR1 SGDLS and CDR2 YYNGEE. Trimming cost V 0 bases and J 11 bases, with 17 bases left between them. CDR3 bases: TGTGCCAGCAGCGTAGGAATTCCGGGGGCAAGGGCTTTCTTT. Protein sequence: CASSVGIPGARAFF.